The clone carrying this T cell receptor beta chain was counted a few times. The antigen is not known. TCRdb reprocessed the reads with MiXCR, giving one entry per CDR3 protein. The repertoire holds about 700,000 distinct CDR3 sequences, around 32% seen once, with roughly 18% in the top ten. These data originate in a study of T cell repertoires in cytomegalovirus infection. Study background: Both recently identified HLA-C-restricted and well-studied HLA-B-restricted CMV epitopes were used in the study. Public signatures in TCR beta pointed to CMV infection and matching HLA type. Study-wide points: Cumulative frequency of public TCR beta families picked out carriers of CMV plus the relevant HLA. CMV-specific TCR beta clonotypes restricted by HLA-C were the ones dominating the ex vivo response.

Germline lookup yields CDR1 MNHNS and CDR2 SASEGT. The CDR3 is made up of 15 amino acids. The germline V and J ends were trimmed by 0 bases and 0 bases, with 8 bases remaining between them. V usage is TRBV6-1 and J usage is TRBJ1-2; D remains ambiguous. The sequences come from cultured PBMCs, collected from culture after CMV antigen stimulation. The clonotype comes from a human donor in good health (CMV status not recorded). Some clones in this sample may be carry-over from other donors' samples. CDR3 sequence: CASSEALLSNYGYTF. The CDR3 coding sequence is TGTGCCAGCAGTGAAGCGCTGTTATCTAACTATGGCTACACCTTC.